The 23 T cell receptor beta chains below were found in one sample sequenced in a study of blood T cell repertoires in COVID-19. Libraries were prepared by immunoSEQ multiplex PCR; TCRdb keeps only in-frame clonotypes and omits some of them. The table records around 700,000 clones, approximately 90% of them present only once. The sequenced sample was peripheral blood. The receptors were sampled from a woman between 18 and 29 years old with acute or convalescent COVID-19.

The V and J genes are TRBV27 and TRBJ2-7; a possible D gene is TRBD2 (5 bases). This CDR3 spans 13 amino acids. Deletions cut 6 bases from V and 5 bases from J, with 14 bases between. The germline CDR1 and CDR2 sequences are MNHEY and SMNVEV (reference sequence). In DNA form, the CDR3 reads TGTGCCAGCAGCCCCGCGGGTGAGGACGAGCAGTACTTC. Its protein product is CASSPAGEDEQYF.

The chain has TRBV15 and TRBJ2-7; 9 nucleotides agree with TRBD1. CDR3 length: 15 residues. Germline values: CDR1 LNHNV, CDR2 YYDKDF (reference sequence). The ends lost 1 base at V and 1 base at J; junction bases unmatched: 2. The CDR3 is CATSRVGQGSYEQYF. The CDR3 DNA reads TGTGCCACCAGCAGAGTGGGACAGGGATCCTACGAGCAGTACTTC.

The chain links TRBV3-1 (or the pseudogene TRBV3-2) to TRBJ1-4; 12 bases align to TRBD1. This CDR3 comprises 16 residues. V was clipped by 4 bases and J by 8 bases; unmatched bases: 8. Germline CDR1 reads LGHDT; CDR2 reads YNNKEL (reference sequence). The CDR3 DNA is TGTGCCAGCAGCCTACGGGACAGGGGGCGAGAAGAAAAACTGTTTTTT. It yields the protein CASSLRDRGREEKLFF.

A single count supports this clone. The V call is TRBV29-1, the J call TRBJ1-5; TRBD1 agrees at 8 bases. The germline gives CDR1 SQVTM, CDR2 ANQGSEA. CDR3 length: 13 amino acids. V lost 6 bases, J lost 4 bases, and 5 bases stayed unmatched. Written as DNA, the CDR3 is TGCAGCGTCCTGGGACAGGAAAATCAGCCCCAGCATTTT. This sequence encodes CSVLGQENQPQHF.

The J gene is TRBJ2-7, the V gene TRBV29-1, with TRBD2 matching 10 bases. Germline loops: CDR1 SQVTM, CDR2 ANQGSEA. V shed 0 bases and J 4 bases; nucleotides not matched to a gene: 6. The CDR3 loop spans 15 amino acids. This CDR3 is CSVEDPPSGGYEQYF. The CDR3 DNA reads as TGCAGCGTTGAAGATCCGCCTAGCGGGGGTTACGAGCAGTACTTC.

V usage is TRBV9 and J usage is TRBJ2-1; 9 bases agree with TRBD2. Unmatched junction bases numbered 4, after V lost 1 base and J lost 2 bases. The CDR3 is made up of 16 amino acids. Germline assignment: CDR1 SGDLS and CDR2 YYNGEE. The CDR3 reads CASSVLSGRTYNEQFF. The CDR3 DNA reads as TGTGCCAGCAGCGTACTTAGCGGGAGAACCTACAATGAGCAGTTCTTC.

The V gene is TRBV7-2, the J gene TRBJ1-1; no reliable D call. The CDR3 length is 13 residues. Trimming took 5 bases from V and 8 from J, leaving 15 bases between them. Germline assignment: CDR1 SGHTA and CDR2 FQGNSA. Here the CDR3 DNA reads TGTGCCAGCAGCCTCCCCAGTGTAGCCGAAGCTTTCTTT. The encoded protein is CASSLPSVAEAFF.

The chain employs TRBV7-9 and TRBJ1-1, with D uncertain. The CDR3 is 12 amino acids. V shed 9 bases and J shed 6 bases, with 14 bases lying between them. Germline V gene lookup returns CDR1 SEHNR and CDR2 FQNEAQ (reference sequence). CDR3 protein: CASSYTRAEAFF. In DNA, the CDR3 is TGTGCCAGTTCTTATACTCGCGCTGAAGCTTTCTTT.

The chain carries TRBV15 and TRBJ1-5, with TRBD1 matching 9 bases. Germline V gene data show CDR1 as LNHNV and CDR2 as YYDKDF (reference sequence). The CDR3 runs 17 residues. Losses at the gene ends were 4 bases for V and 0 bases for J; bases not matched to a gene: 7. The DNA of the CDR3 is TGTGCCACCAGCACCCGGACAGGGGACAATAGCAATCAGCCCCAGCATTTT. Translated: CATSTRTGDNSNQPQHF. The full variable domain, its missing parts supplied by reference TRBV15 and TRBJ1-5, is DAMVIQNPRYQVTQFGKPVTLSCSQTLNHNVMYWYQQKSSQAPKLLFHYYDKDFNNEADTPDNFQSRRPNTSFCFLDIRSPGLGDTAMYLCATSTRTGDNSNQPQHFGDGTRLSIL.

The sample holds one count of this clone. The V and J genes are TRBV6-5 and TRBJ2-3, with TRBD1 matching 8 bases. CDR1 MNHEY and CDR2 SVGAGI come from the germline V gene. This CDR3 is built from 15 residues. The V segment lost 2 bases and the J segment 0 bases; nucleotides outside the gene matches: 1. CDR3 region: CASSYNRGSTDTQYF. The CDR3 DNA is TGTGCCAGCAGTTACAACAGGGGGAGCACAGATACGCAGTATTTT.

The chain couples TRBV5-4 to TRBJ1-2; D may be TRBD1 (5 bases). This CDR3 is 14 amino acids long. The germline CDR1 and CDR2 sequences are SGHNT and YYREEE (reference sequence). V was trimmed by 3 bases and J by 9 bases, leaving 18 bases between them. The CDR3 is CASSYGFQGESYTF. The DNA for the CDR3 is TGTGCCAGCAGCTACGGATTCCAGGGTGAGAGCTACACCTTC.

The sample holds one count of this clone. The chain combines TRBV15 with TRBJ2-7; D is possibly TRBD2 (7 bases). CDR3 size: 13 residues. Trimming pared 7 bases from V and 7 bases from J, leaving 17 bases between. CDR1 is LNHNV and CDR2 is YYDKDF in the germline V gene (reference sequence). CDR3 sequence reads: CATNRGGVGEQYF. CDR3 sequence (DNA): TGTGCCACCAATCGAGGGGGGGTCGGAGAGCAGTACTTC. The variable domain in full, with the rest retrieved from reference TRBV15 and TRBJ2-7, is DAMVIQNPRYQVTQFGKPVTLSCSQTLNHNVMYWYQQKSSQAPKLLFHYYDKDFNNEADTPDNFQSRRPNTSFCFLDIRSPGLGDTAMYLCATNRGGVGEQYFGPGTRLTVT.

The chain combines TRBV6-5 with TRBJ1-1; D is undetermined. V lost 6 bases to trimming and J lost 5 bases, with 10 bases between them. The CDR3 spans 12 residues. Germline V gene data show CDR1 as MNHEY and CDR2 as SVGAGI. The DNA for the CDR3 is TGTGCCAGCAGAGGCGGCTCGACTGAAGCTTTCTTT. Translated: CASRGGSTEAFF.

The chain is built from TRBV2 and TRBJ1-1; D possibly corresponds to TRBD1 (5 bases). Per the germline V gene, CDR1 is SNHLY and CDR2 is FYNNEI. The CDR3 length is 13 residues. Trimming removed 8 bases at V and 1 base at J, with 11 bases between. The CDR3 protein is CASGEGQNTEAFF. Written as DNA, the CDR3 is TGTGCCAGCGGGGAGGGGCAGAACACTGAAGCTTTCTTT.

The CDR3 sequence: CASSDLRTRKLFF. CDR3 DNA sequence: TGCGCCAGCAGTGACCTGCGTACGAGAAAACTGTTTTTT. J is TRBJ1-4 and V is TRBV10-1; D remains unclear. V was cut by 3 bases and J by 10 bases, with 12 bases left in between. Germline assignment: CDR1 WNHNN and CDR2 SYGVQD (reference sequence). This CDR3 comprises 13 residues.

The CDR3 nucleotides read TGTGCCAGCAGCGTGGCGACAGGGGGACGAGGCTACACCTTC. This codes for CASSVATGGRGYTF. This chain links TRBV9 with TRBJ1-2; 9 nucleotides match TRBD1. Per germline, CDR1 SGDLS and CDR2 YYNGEE. There are 14 residues in the CDR3. The V segment lost 2 bases and the J segment 8 bases; nucleotides outside the gene matches: 7.

This chain uses TRBV7-2 with TRBJ1-1; no definite D call. Per germline, CDR1 SGHTA and CDR2 FQGNSA. There are 14 residues in the CDR3. Trimming took 5 bases from V and 0 from J, leaving 10 bases between them. The CDR3, as DNA: TGTGCCAGCAGCCCCCCGTTCTTGAACACTGAAGCTTTCTTT. This translates into CASSPPFLNTEAFF.

J is TRBJ2-7 and V is TRBV10-2, with 7 positions matching TRBD1. CDR3 size: 17 residues. Trimming took 2 bases from V and 2 from J; bases not matched to a gene: 12. CDR1 and CDR2 (germline): WSHSY, SAAADI. The DNA for the CDR3 is TGCGCCAGCAGTGAGCCGATTGCTTGGGACAGTCCCTACGAGCAGTACTTC. Translating it yields CASSEPIAWDSPYEQYF.

The V and J genes are TRBV28 and TRBJ2-5; 12 bases are shared with TRBD2. This CDR3 spans 15 amino acids. Germline trimming cut 5 bases from V and 7 bases from J; bases unmatched to any gene: 8. CDR1 MDHEN and CDR2 SYDVKM come from the germline V gene. CDR3 DNA sequence: TGTGCCAGCAGTCTCCGGGCTAGCGGGGGGGGGACCCAGTACTTC. This gives the protein CASSLRASGGGTQYF.

This chain uses TRBV10-3 with TRBJ1-1; unclear D gene. This CDR3 contains 13 residues. Trimming removed 10 bases at V and 1 base at J, with 13 bases between. Germline assignment: CDR1 ENHRY and CDR2 SYGVKD. The CDR3 is CATRIGRNTEAFF. CDR3 nucleotide sequence: TGTGCCACCCGGATTGGGAGGAACACTGAAGCTTTCTTT.

Points on this clone: The same CDR3 can be traced to other DNA sequences in this sample. V is TRBV15 and J is TRBJ1-2, with a tentative D call TRBD1 (5 bases). The germline V gene has CDR1 LNHNV and CDR2 YYDKDF (reference sequence). The CDR3 spans 13 residues. Between the trimmed V and J ends, which lost 1 base and 5 bases, there was a span of 8 bases. CDR3 protein: CATSRGGGYGYTF. CDR3 sequence (DNA): TGTGCCACCAGCAGAGGGGGGGGTTATGGCTACACCTTC.

V gene TRBV7-9 combines with J gene TRBJ2-1, with 10 bases that match TRBD1. Germline V CDR1 and CDR2: SEHNR, FQNEAQ (reference sequence). V shed 5 bases and J 8 bases; nucleotides not matched to a gene: 9. The CDR3 has 15 amino acids. The CDR3 sequence: CASSPLGQGLDEQFF. In DNA, the CDR3 is TGTGCCAGCAGCCCCCTGGGACAGGGGTTGGATGAGCAGTTCTTC. The full variable domain, completed using reference TRBV7-9 and TRBJ2-1, is DTGVSQNPRHKITKRGQNVTFRCDPISEHNRLYWYRQTLGQGPEFLTYFQNEAQLEKSRLLSDRFSAERPKGSFSTLEIQRTEQGDSAMYLCASSPLGQGLDEQFFGPGTRLTVL.

This clone was counted once. The V and J genes are TRBV24-1 and TRBJ1-1; 10 positions match TRBD1. The CDR3 runs 15 residues. Germline V lookup: CDR1 KGHDR, CDR2 SFDVKD. After removal of 2 bases from V and 6 bases from J, the junction contained 5 bases not matched to a gene. The CDR3 is CATSDSGTGVAEAFF. The CDR3, as DNA: TGTGCCACCAGTGATTCCGGGACAGGGGTTGCTGAAGCTTTCTTT.